This T cell receptor (beta chain) is from a study of T cells in Graves' hyperthyroidism and ophthalmopathy. Findings of the study overall: Blood also contained most expanded thyroid clonotypes above 0.001. In validation, the model predicted ophthalmopathy. These predictions came a median approximately six months before onset.

Trimming removed 9 bases from V and 5 bases from J, with 17 bases in between. Germline CDR1 and CDR2: LNHDA and SQIVND (reference sequence). This CDR3 contains 14 residues. Cells are PBMCs isolated from roughly 9.3 ml of fresh blood. This clonotype was recorded at least ten times. The antigen is unknown. From RNA transcripts, TCR beta CDR3 regions were amplified. An initial round of RT-PCR targeting the TCR CDR3 relied on the HTBI primer set. TCRdb independently ran MiXCR on the multiplex PCR reads; one entry per CDR3 protein. Here the sample spans approximately 620,000 distinct CDR3 sequences, approximately 14% being singletons.

Source material: blood. This sequence was found in a young woman with Graves' hyperthyroidism that later progressed to Graves' ophthalmopathy. J is TRBJ2-1 and V is TRBV19; D is unresolved. The CDR3 is CASSGFPEHNEQFF. The CDR3 DNA follows: TGTGCCAGCTCCGGATTCCCCGAACACAATGAGCAGTTCTTC.